The 25 T cell receptor beta chains reported below all come from one sample, sequenced in a study of blood T cell repertoires in COVID-19. TCRdb's table, derived via immunoSEQ multiplex PCR, lists solely in-frame clones and lacks some. The sample has some 360,000 clones, around 87% seen once; the top ten hold over 2%. Sequencing used peripheral blood. Receptor source: a woman aged 55 to 70 with COVID-19, enrolled during active disease.

J is TRBJ1-5 and V is TRBV2, with unresolved D. Trimming cost V 4 bases and J 6 bases, with 16 bases left between them. This CDR3 has 15 amino acids. Germline CDR1 and CDR2: SNHLY and FYNNEI. CDR3 in DNA: TGTGCCAGCAGTGGGGTGAGCAGGAACGCTCAGCCCCAGCATTTT. Translated: CASSGVSRNAQPQHF.

In nucleotides, the CDR3 is TGTGCCAGCAGTTTCCGGACGGGGGAGCAGTTCTTC. It is translated as CASSFRTGEQFF. The rearrangement links TRBV12-3 or TRBV12-4 to TRBJ2-1; D possibly corresponds to TRBD2 (5 bases). There are 12 residues in the CDR3. Deletions cut 3 bases from V and 10 bases from J, with 10 bases between.

The chain has TRBV3-1 (or the pseudogene TRBV3-2) and TRBJ2-3; a weak D match, TRBD2 (5 bases). V shed 4 bases and J shed 6 bases, with 14 bases lying between them. Germline CDR1 and CDR2: LGHDT and YNNKEL (reference sequence). The CDR3 contains 14 residues. The CDR3 DNA reads TGTGCCAGCAGCCCCGGAGCGGTTGTGGATACGCAGTATTTT. Translated: CASSPGAVVDTQYF.

The CDR3 here is CAWRRQLEAFF. CDR3 in DNA: TGTGCCTGGAGGAGACAGCTAGAAGCTTTCTTT. The chain uses TRBV30 and TRBJ1-1; D is perhaps TRBD1 (5 bases). The CDR3 spans 11 residues. CDR1 is GTSNPN, CDR2 SVGIG, per germline (reference sequence). V was cut by 3 bases and J by 8 bases, with 10 bases left in between.

The chain has TRBV19 and TRBJ2-7, with a weak D call TRBD1 (6 bases). The germline CDR1 and CDR2 sequences are LNHDA and SQIVND (reference sequence). The CDR3 totals 14 residues. V was shortened by 4 bases and J by 0 bases, with 10 bases between the two germline ends. The CDR3 reads CASSTRTASYEQYF. DNA of the CDR3: TGTGCCAGTAGTACCCGGACAGCCTCCTACGAGCAGTACTTC.

The chain combines TRBV28 with TRBJ1-1; TRBD1 might be the D (5 bases). This CDR3 spans 13 amino acids. Germline V gene lookup returns CDR1 MDHEN and CDR2 SYDVKM. The V and J ends lost 6 bases and 1 base respectively, with 9 bases between them. The CDR3 loop reads CASRLQGNTEAFF. The CDR3 DNA reads as TGTGCCAGCAGGCTTCAGGGGAACACTGAAGCTTTCTTT.

The gene calls are TRBV11-2 and TRBJ1-1, with D hard to call. The germline CDR1 and CDR2 sequences are SGHAT and FQNNGV. The CDR3 runs to 13 residues. Trimming removed 4 bases at V and 4 bases at J, with 10 bases between. The CDR3 is CASSSRRGTEAFF. CDR3 in DNA: TGTGCCAGCAGCTCCAGACGCGGCACTGAAGCTTTCTTT.

In its sample, this clone was seen a few times. The chain carries TRBV19 and TRBJ1-4; D is unclear. Between the trimmed V and J ends, which lost 7 bases and 0 bases, there was a span of 18 bases. The germline V gene encodes CDR1 LNHDA and CDR2 SQIVND (reference sequence). The CDR3 has 17 residues. CDR3 residues: CASTFRADGATNEKLFF. The CDR3 DNA is TGTGCCAGTACTTTCCGCGCCGACGGAGCAACTAATGAAAAACTGTTTTTT.

The rearrangement links TRBV28 to TRBJ2-5; D is possibly TRBD2 (5 bases). The germline V and J ends were trimmed by 8 bases and 5 bases, with 18 bases remaining between them. Germline-derived CDR1 and CDR2 are MDHEN and SYDVKM. The CDR3 contains 14 residues. As DNA, the CDR3 is TGTGCCAGCTCCCCCGGATCCTCGGGGGAGACCCAGTACTTC. Its translation is CASSPGSSGETQYF.

The V call is TRBV7-3, the J call TRBJ2-1, with TRBD2 matching 8 bases. Germline CDR1 SGHTA, CDR2 FQGTGA. This CDR3 comprises 15 residues. With 2 bases clipped from V and 7 bases from J, the junction kept 7 bases outside the gene matches. For the CDR3, the DNA is TGTGCCAGCAGCTTAGAAGCGGGGGCTGCGAATGAGCAGTTCTTC. Protein sequence: CASSLEAGAANEQFF. The full variable domain, its missing parts supplied by reference TRBV7-3 and TRBJ2-1, is GAGVSQTPSNKVTEKGKYVELRCDPISGHTALYWYRQSLGQGPEFLIYFQGTGAADDSGLPNDRFFAVRPEGSVSTLKIQRTERGDSAVYLCASSLEAGAANEQFFGPGTRLTVL.

The chain carries TRBV2 and TRBJ1-6; 9 nucleotides line up with TRBD1. The V gene's germline CDR1 is SNHLY and CDR2 FYNNEI. Germline trimming cut 7 bases from V and 7 bases from J; bases unmatched to any gene: 5. This CDR3 contains 14 residues. The CDR3 bases are TGTGCCAGCATAGGGGACAGGGCAAATTCACCCCTCCACTTT. It is translated as CASIGDRANSPLHF.

The rearrangement links TRBV7-2 to TRBJ2-3, with TRBD2 identical over 13 bases. This CDR3 region has 16 residues. CDR1 and CDR2 (germline): SGHTA, FQGNSA. Trimming cost V 4 bases and J 4 bases; bases outside gene matches: 5. The CDR3 loop reads CASSSRTSGGPDTQYF. CDR3 in DNA: TGTGCCAGCAGCTCCAGGACTAGCGGGGGCCCAGATACGCAGTATTTT.

The chain links TRBV5-6 to TRBJ2-1, with 10 bases matching TRBD2. V was pared by 4 bases and J by 16 bases, with 11 bases of the junction left unmatched. This CDR3 has 13 amino acids. The V gene's germline CDR1 is SGHDT and CDR2 YYEEEE. The CDR3 coding sequence is TGTGCCAGCAGCCCAGCGGGGGGGCCCACTGGATTCTTC. This gives the protein CASSPAGGPTGFF.

The CDR3 bases are TGCAGTGTTGGGCCTATCTACGAGCAGTACTTC. Translation gives CSVGPIYEQYF. The chain combines TRBV20-1 with TRBJ2-7; no reliable D call. The CDR3 is 11 amino acids. V was trimmed by 7 bases and J by 3 bases, leaving 10 bases between them. The V gene's germline CDR1 is DFQATT and CDR2 SNEGSKA (reference sequence).

This chain connects TRBV9 to TRBJ2-5; tentative D call: TRBD2 (6 bases). With 0 bases removed from V and 1 base from J, the gap between germline ends came to 10 bases. Germline V gene data show CDR1 as SGDLS and CDR2 as YYNGEE. The CDR3 loop spans 15 amino acids. CDR3 bases: TGTGCCAGCAGCGTAGGGGGGGTACCCCAAGAGACCCAGTACTTC. This sequence encodes CASSVGGVPQETQYF.

The chain couples TRBV12-3 or TRBV12-4 to TRBJ2-7, with D uncertain. The CDR3 sequence is 12 residues long. Trimming cost V 5 bases and J 4 bases, with 9 bases left between them. The DNA of the CDR3 is TGTGCCAGCAGTAACACAAAGTACGAGCAGTACTTC. Its translation is CASSNTKYEQYF.

V and J are TRBV24-1 and TRBJ2-2; 10 nucleotides align to TRBD1. Germline V CDR1 and CDR2: KGHDR, SFDVKD. The CDR3 loop spans 16 amino acids. J gave up 6 bases and V 6 bases, and 9 bases lay outside the gene matches. The chain's CDR3 is CATSPGGQGIPGELFF. The CDR3 nucleotides read TGTGCCACCAGTCCTGGGGGACAGGGGATCCCCGGGGAGCTGTTTTTT.

The gene calls are TRBV27 and TRBJ2-7; D possibly corresponds to TRBD1 (6 bases). The V and J ends lost 0 bases and 3 bases respectively, with 9 bases between them. The germline CDR1 and CDR2 sequences are MNHEY and SMNVEV (reference sequence). The CDR3 totals 14 residues. The CDR3 reads CASSLSGRGYEQYF. CDR3 DNA: TGTGCCAGCAGTTTATCGGGCAGGGGCTACGAGCAGTACTTC.

This clone has only a few counts. This chain uses TRBV5-8 with TRBJ1-5; no clear D. From germline, CDR1 is SGHTS and CDR2 YDEGEE. CDR3 length: 15 residues. V was cut by 4 bases and J by 0 bases, with 11 bases left in between. The DNA for the CDR3 is TGTGCCAGCAGCCCCCGAGGATCTAGCAATCAGCCCCAGCATTTT. Translating it yields CASSPRGSSNQPQHF.

This rearrangement joins TRBV19 to TRBJ1-1; weak D call: TRBD1 (5 bases). CDR1 is LNHDA, CDR2 SQIVND, per germline (reference sequence). This CDR3 contains 15 residues. Trimming pared 7 bases from V and 11 bases from J, leaving 26 bases between. CDR3 in amino acids: CASTSNGGGSGGAFF. In DNA, the CDR3 is TGTGCCAGTACCTCCAACGGGGGAGGCTCGGGAGGCGCTTTCTTT.

V is TRBV3-1 (or the pseudogene TRBV3-2) and J is TRBJ2-1; 10 bases fit TRBD1. Germline CDR1 is LGHDT and CDR2 is YNNKEL (reference sequence). The CDR3 runs to 13 residues. V shed 4 bases, J shed 8 bases, and the junction held 2 bases outside the gene matches. In DNA, the CDR3 is TGTGCCAGCAGCCGGGACAGGGGCCATGAGCAGTTCTTC. Translated: CASSRDRGHEQFF.

V and J are TRBV6-2 or TRBV6-3 and TRBJ1-5; 8 bases match TRBD1. CDR1 is MNHEY and CDR2 is SVGEGT in the germline V gene. V was pared by 4 bases and J by 4 bases, with 3 bases of the junction left unmatched. This CDR3 is 14 amino acids long. The CDR3 sequence is CASSSRQGNQPQHF. CDR3 sequence (DNA): TGTGCCAGCAGTTCCCGACAGGGGAATCAGCCCCAGCATTTT.

This clone was counted a few times. The V gene is TRBV2, the J gene TRBJ1-5; 7 bases match TRBD1. This CDR3 has 13 amino acids. Germline V CDR1 and CDR2: SNHLY, FYNNEI. V gave up 10 bases and J gave up 5 bases; unmatched junction bases: 8. The CDR3 DNA reads TGTGCCACCATGGGACAGTTGTATCAGCCCCAGCATTTT. It translates to CATMGQLYQPQHF.

DNA for the CDR3: TGTGCCAGCAGCCAAGACCCGACGGGTTCCTACGAGCAGTACTTC. It encodes CASSQDPTGSYEQYF. The J gene is TRBJ2-7, the V gene TRBV4-2; D not resolved. With 0 bases removed from V and 1 base from J, the gap between germline ends came to 10 bases. This CDR3 spans 15 amino acids. In germline, CDR1 is LGHNA, CDR2 YNFKEQ.

This chain joins TRBV7-8 and TRBJ2-5; perhaps TRBD1 as D (6 bases). Trimming stripped 6 bases from V and 4 bases from J, with 18 bases between. CDR3 size: 15 residues. Germline loops: CDR1 SGHVS, CDR2 FQNEAQ. The CDR3 here is CASSRPTGNGETQYF. The CDR3 DNA sequence: TGTGCCAGCAGTCGACCGACAGGCAATGGAGAGACCCAGTACTTC. Full variable domain (missing parts from reference TRBV7-8 and TRBJ2-5): GAGVSQSPRYKVAKRGQDVALRCDPISGHVSLFWYQQALGQGPEFLTYFQNEAQLDKSGLPSDRFFAERPEGSVSTLKIQRTQQEDSAVYLCASSRPTGNGETQYFGPGTRLLVL.